This is a list of T cell receptor beta chains from one sample in a study of T cell repertoires in cytomegalovirus infection. Using its own MiXCR run on the reads, TCRdb lists one record per CDR3 protein. The sample records approximately 260,000 distinct CDR3 sequences, more than 15% being singletons. The source material was CD8+ T cells from PBMCs. The receptors shown here come from a human donor in good health (CMV status not recorded). Some clones in this sample may be carry-over from other donors' samples. Each CDR3 is given without its conserved first and last residue.

TRBV29-1	SVQGLGEKLF
TRBV2	ASTPRFPSYEQY
TRBV29-1	SVEGLAGTYNEQF
TRBV5-3	ASTEVREQF
TRBV7-9	ASSLVREILNYGYT
TRBV7-2	ASSRTGGREKLF
TRBV5-5	ASSTRDRVTYEQY
TRBV5-1	ASSLSGGPSTDTQY
TRBV27	ASGYPSGGYTDTQY
TRBV25-1	ASSVGIDYGYT
TRBV20-1	SARESAAGGPQETQY
TRBV7-8	ASIDRSSTDTQY
TRBV4-1	ASSQGDEQF
TRBV7-9	ASSLPDRTSGGYT
TRBV2	ASSPLPENNQPQH
TRBV28	ASSARQGLNTGELF
TRBV5-5	ASSWGDRGLYEQY
TRBV4-2	ASSQDWGNNSPLH
TRBV7-6	ASSLLTEGGTEAF
TRBV12-3/TRBV12-4	ASRPEQY
TRBV7-6	ASSLSPGLAGPTDTQY
TRBV6-6	ASRTTEARTGGWETQY
TRBV7-9	ASSVRTGTLSYEQY
TRBV28	ASSGSLDARSYNEQF
TRBV7-2	ASSLAHLMNTEAF
TRBV6-1	AILQAGGPGEQF
TRBV7-9	ASSPDNEQF
TRBV7-9	ASSLAGQLQETQY
TRBV7-2	ASSARTSGGESSYNEQF
TRBV14	ASSRPGQGSGELF
TRBV4-1	ASSQGPRGGNEQF
TRBV7-9	ASSSRRGLGMYEQY
TRBV7-6	ASSQSGGSYEQY
TRBV20-1	SARDPTSGGYEQY
TRBV11-2	ASSLDLGGNQPQH
TRBV13	ASSFTGIGYT